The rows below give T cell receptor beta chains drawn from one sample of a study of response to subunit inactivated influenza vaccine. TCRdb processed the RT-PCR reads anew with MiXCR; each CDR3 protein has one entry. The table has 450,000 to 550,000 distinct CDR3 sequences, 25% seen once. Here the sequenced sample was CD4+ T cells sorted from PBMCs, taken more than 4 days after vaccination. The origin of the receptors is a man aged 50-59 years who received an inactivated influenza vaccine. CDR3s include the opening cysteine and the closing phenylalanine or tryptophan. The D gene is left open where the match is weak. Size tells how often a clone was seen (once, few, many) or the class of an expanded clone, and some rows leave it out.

TGTGCCAGCAGGGTTGACGGTAGCAGCTCCTACGAGCAGTACTTC | CASRVDGSSSYEQYF | TRBJ2-7 | TRBV12-3/TRBV12-4 | . | 15 | .
TGTGCCAGCAGCTTAGCGACTAGCCATTATTACAATGAGCAGTTCTTC | CASSLATSHYYNEQFF | TRBJ2-1 | TRBV7-8 | TRBD2 | 16 | .
TGTGCCTCCCGACCGCAGAGTTCTAGCACAGATACGCAGTATTTT | CASRPQSSSTDTQYF | TRBJ2-3 | TRBV10-3 | . | 15 | .
TGTGCCAGCAGTCCCGGGACTAGTCAGAGCACAGATACGCAGTATTTT | CASSPGTSQSTDTQYF | TRBJ2-3 | TRBV25-1 | TRBD2 | 16 | .
TGCGCCAGCAGCTTTGATACAGGACTTTCTGGAAACACCATATATTTT | CASSFDTGLSGNTIYF | TRBJ1-3 | TRBV5-1 | . | 16 | .
TGCAGCGTTGTCGGACTAGCGGACTACGAGCAGTACTTC | CSVVGLADYEQYF | TRBJ2-7 | TRBV29-1 | TRBD2 | 13 | .
TGCAGCGTTGATTCTAGCGGGAGGCATGAGCAGTTCTTC | CSVDSSGRHEQFF | TRBJ2-1 | TRBV29-1 | TRBD2 | 13 | few
TGCAGTGCTACGGGACAACTTGTCTGGCAAGAGACCCAGTACTTC | CSATGQLVWQETQYF | TRBJ2-5 | TRBV20-1 | . | 15 | few
TGTGCCATCAGTGAGCTAGCGGGAGTCTCAGATACGCAGTATTTT | CAISELAGVSDTQYF | TRBJ2-3 | TRBV10-3 | TRBD2 | 15 | .
TGCGCCAGCAGATCGTCCAGCTACGTGGATACGCAGTATTTT | CASRSSSYVDTQYF | TRBJ2-3 | TRBV4-1 | . | 14 | .